This TCR beta chain was identified during a study of beta chain features in type 1 diabetes. This clone was recorded a few times. Every isolated RNA sample was fully reverse transcribed, so sequencing captured expressed TCRB transcripts. Average reads for naive, central memory and regulatory T cell samples were several million. The assay was immunoSEQ multiplex PCR, and TCRdb's table has in-frame clones only and misses some. This sample carries about 140,000 clones, about 9.4% of them seen once, and the ten largest clones take less than 1.5%. Sorted CD4+ subsets: naive, central memory, regulatory, stem cell-like memory (CD45RO/CCR7/CD25/CD127/CD95/CD27 panel). The specimen sequenced was naive CD4+ T cells from blood. The sequence came from a man between 18 and 29 years old in good health.

The CDR3 is CASRGDPNAQETQYF. For the CDR3, the DNA is TGCGCCAGCAGGGGCGACCCGAACGCCCAAGAGACCCAGTACTTC. This sequence joins TRBV5-1 and TRBJ2-5; D remains ambiguous. The CDR3 sequence is 15 residues long. Germline CDR1 is SGHRS and CDR2 is YFSETQ. Trimming stripped 5 bases from V and 1 base from J, with 15 bases between.